This TCR beta chain came from a study of human T cells and chemical hapten exposure. Time point denoted: pre-sensitization, week 0. Treatment indicated: therapeutic diphenylcyclopropenone sensitization with weekly scalp DPC. Germline V gives CDR1 SEHNR, CDR2 FQNEAQ (reference sequence). The CDR3 sequence is 15 residues long. The ends lost 5 bases at V and 7 bases at J; junction bases unmatched: 11. The library put unique molecular identifiers onto individual cDNA molecules. Each CDR3 protein is one row after TCRdb ran MiXCR on the RACE reads. Of about 250,000 distinct CDR3 sequences in the sample, roughly 7.4% are singletons; the top ten hold more than 0.95%.

V is TRBV7-9 and J is TRBJ1-1; 9 nucleotides align to TRBD1. This receptor was taken from a man aged 18 to 35 with alopecia areata. Some clones in this sample may be carry-over from other donors' samples. Source: whole blood, taken in connection with sensitization to the hapten diphenylcyclopropenone (DPC). The CDR3 DNA reads TGTGCCAGCAGCGCGGGGACAGGGTCGGTTAGTGAAGCTTTCTTT. Encoded protein: CASSAGTGSVSEAFF.